The rows below give T cell receptor beta chains drawn from one sample of a study of blood T cells in healthy people across ages. TCRdb fed the 5' RACE reads into MiXCR, producing one record per CDR3 protein. The repertoire includes around 790,000 distinct CDR3 sequences, about 42% of them detected once, and about a fifth sits in the top ten. The specimen sequenced was blood. All receptors come from a man between 60 and 75 years old in good health. Both conserved end residues are part of each CDR3. The D gene is left open where the match is weak. Some rows have no size entry. The others give once, few or many, or a class for an expanded clone.

clone_size d_call j_call v_call cdr3_nt cdr3_aa
few TRBD1 TRBJ2-7 TRBV27 TGTGCCAGCAGTTCCCGACGGGACAGATTTTACGAGCAGTACTTC CASSSRRDRFYEQYF
NA TRBD1 TRBJ2-1 TRBV6-6 TGTGCCAGCAGGCCCCCGGGAACAGGGGGGAATGAGCAGTTCTTC CASRPPGTGGNEQFF
NA NA TRBJ2-7 TRBV7-2 TGTGCCAGCAGCTTACTGGGGGATTCGCGTTGGGAGCAGTACTTC CASSLLGDSRWEQYF
NA NA TRBJ1-5 TRBV5-1 TGCGCCAGCAGCCCCCTGGGGGGGGATAGCAATCAGCCCCAGCATTTT CASSPLGGDSNQPQHF
few TRBD2 TRBJ2-7 TRBV6-2/TRBV6-3 TGTGCCAGCAGACCCGGGGGGTCCCCTCTCTACGAGCAGTACTTC CASRPGGSPLYEQYF
NA NA TRBJ2-5 TRBV6-1 TGTGCCAGCAGAAGAACGGGGACCCAAGAGACCCAGTACTTC CASRRTGTQETQYF
NA NA TRBJ1-2 TRBV5-1 TGCGCCAGCAGCCCCCAGGACAGTCCTTCTGGCTACACCTTC CASSPQDSPSGYTF
few NA TRBJ2-5 TRBV5-1 TGCGCCAGCACCAAAGGGGGACGATTGGAGACCCAGTACTTC CASTKGGRLETQYF
few NA TRBJ2-1 TRBV2 TGTGCCAGCAGGTTGGAAACCAATAACAATGAGCAGTTCTTC CASRLETNNNEQFF
NA TRBD1 TRBJ2-5 TRBV10-3 TGTGCCATCAGTGTGGACAGGGGAGGGGAGCAGTACTTC CAISVDRGGEQYF
NA TRBD1 TRBJ2-1 TRBV2 TGTGCCAGCAATGGGGGACAGGGAGACTACAATGAGCAGTTCTTC CASNGGQGDYNEQFF
NA TRBD1 TRBJ2-3 TRBV20-1 TGCAGTGCTAGAGGGGCGGGACAGGGGACCGCAGATACGCAGTATTTT CSARGAGQGTADTQYF
few TRBD1 TRBJ1-1 TRBV20-1 TGCAGTGCACTGCCGGGACAGCACACTGAAGCTTTCTTT CSALPGQHTEAFF
many TRBD1 TRBJ2-3 TRBV6-6 TGTGCCAGCGGACAGGGGGCTGATACGCAGTATTTT CASGQGADTQYF
once NA TRBJ1-5 TRBV24-1 TGTGCCACCAGTGACGGACGATCCCAGCATTTT CATSDGRSQHF
few TRBD2 TRBJ2-2 TRBV5-1 TGCGCCAGCAGCTTGGTACTAGCGGAGAACACCGGGGAGCTGTTTTTT CASSLVLAENTGELFF
NA NA TRBJ2-1 TRBV4-1 TGCGCCAGCAGCCAGGGCCGCCAGGGGTACAATGAGCAGTTCTTC CASSQGRQGYNEQFF
NA NA TRBJ1-2 TRBV7-9 TGTGCCAGCAGCTCCAACCACGGCCCATTCTCCCTCGGGGGCTATGGCTACACCTTC CASSSNHGPFSLGGYGYTF
NA TRBD2 TRBJ2-3 TRBV18 TGTGCCAGCCCACCACGGATACTGCGGGGGGTCACAGGTACGCAGTATTTT CASPPRILRGVTGTQYF
few NA TRBJ1-1 TRBV25-1 TGTGCCAGCAGTGAATATGGCCAGGGAGGCTCTGAAGCTTTCTTT CASSEYGQGGSEAFF
few NA TRBJ2-1 TRBV4-1 TGCGCCAGCAGCCCCGCTCAAGGGGAATCCTACAATGAGCAGTTCTTC CASSPAQGESYNEQFF
NA NA TRBJ2-3 TRBV5-1 TGCGCCAGCAGCTTTCGTGGGGTTGGCACAGATACGCAGTATTTT CASSFRGVGTDTQYF
few TRBD1 TRBJ2-7 TRBV7-2 TGTGCCAGCAGCTTAGATGCAGGGGGCATCTACGAGCAGTACTTC CASSLDAGGIYEQYF
NA NA TRBJ1-4 TRBV4-3 TGCGCCAGCAGCCAGGACCCGACAGGAGGGTTTGAAAAACTGTTTTTT CASSQDPTGGFEKLFF
NA TRBD1 TRBJ1-1 TRBV30 TGTGCCTGGAGACGGACAGGACCCTACACTGAAGCTTTCTTT CAWRRTGPYTEAFF
NA NA TRBJ2-1 TRBV29-1 TGCAGCGTTGAATCACAGTACAATAAGCAGTTCTTC CSVESQYNKQFF
NA NA TRBJ2-3 TRBV11-3 TGTGCCAGCAGCTTAGGGGTAACGAGGGCTTCAGATACGCAGTATTTT CASSLGVTRASDTQYF
NA TRBD1 TRBJ2-7 TRBV2 TGTGCCAGCAGAATAGGACAGGGATGGATCCAGTACTTC CASRIGQGWIQYF
NA TRBD2 TRBJ2-2 TRBV27 TGTGCCAGCAGAAGGGGTGGCGGGGGGGAAAACACCGGGGAGCTGTTTTTT CASRRGGGGENTGELFF